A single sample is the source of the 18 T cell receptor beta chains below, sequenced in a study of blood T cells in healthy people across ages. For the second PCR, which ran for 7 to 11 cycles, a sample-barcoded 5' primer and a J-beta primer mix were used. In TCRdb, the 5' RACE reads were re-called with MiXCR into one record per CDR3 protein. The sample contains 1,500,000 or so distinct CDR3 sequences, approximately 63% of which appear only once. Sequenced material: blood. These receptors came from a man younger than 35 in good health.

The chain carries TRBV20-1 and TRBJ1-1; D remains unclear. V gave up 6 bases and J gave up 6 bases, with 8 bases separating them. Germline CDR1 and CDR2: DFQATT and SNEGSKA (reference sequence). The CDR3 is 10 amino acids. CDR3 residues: CSAFPPEAFF. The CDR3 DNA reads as TGCAGTGCCTTCCCGCCTGAAGCTTTCTTT.

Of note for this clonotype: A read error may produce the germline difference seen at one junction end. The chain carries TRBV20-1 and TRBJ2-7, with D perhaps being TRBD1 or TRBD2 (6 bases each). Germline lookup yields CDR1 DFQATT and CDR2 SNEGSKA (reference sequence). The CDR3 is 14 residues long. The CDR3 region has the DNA TGCAGTGCCAGAGACAGGTTGGGGGGTTACGAGCAGTACTTC. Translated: CSARDRLGGYEQYF.

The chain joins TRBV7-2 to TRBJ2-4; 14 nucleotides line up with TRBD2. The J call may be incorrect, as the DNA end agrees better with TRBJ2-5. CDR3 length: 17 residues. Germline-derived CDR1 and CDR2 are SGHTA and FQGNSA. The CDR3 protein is CASSQGTSGSGLETQYF. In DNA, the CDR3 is TGTGCCAGCAGCCAAGGGACTAGCGGGAGCGGGTTGGAGACCCAGTACTTC.

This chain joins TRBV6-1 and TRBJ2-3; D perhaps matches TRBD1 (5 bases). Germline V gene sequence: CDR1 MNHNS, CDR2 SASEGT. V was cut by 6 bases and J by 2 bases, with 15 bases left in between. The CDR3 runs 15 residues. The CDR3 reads CASRGHHDYTDTQYF. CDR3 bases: TGTGCCAGCAGAGGACACCACGATTACACAGATACGCAGTATTTT.

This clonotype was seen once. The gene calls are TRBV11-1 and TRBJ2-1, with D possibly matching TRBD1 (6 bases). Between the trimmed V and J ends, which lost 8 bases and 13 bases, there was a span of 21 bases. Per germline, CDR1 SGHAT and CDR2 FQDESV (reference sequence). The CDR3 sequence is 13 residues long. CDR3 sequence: CASGRNRVLCQFF. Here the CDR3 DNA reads TGTGCCAGCGGTCGGAACAGGGTCCTCTGTCAGTTCTTC.

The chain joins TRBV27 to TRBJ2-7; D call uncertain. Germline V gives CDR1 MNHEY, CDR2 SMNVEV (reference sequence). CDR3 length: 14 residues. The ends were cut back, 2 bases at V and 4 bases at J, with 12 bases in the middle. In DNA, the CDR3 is TGTGCCAGCAGTTTAGTCCCCGCCAGTTACGAGCAGTACTTC. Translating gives CASSLVPASYEQYF.

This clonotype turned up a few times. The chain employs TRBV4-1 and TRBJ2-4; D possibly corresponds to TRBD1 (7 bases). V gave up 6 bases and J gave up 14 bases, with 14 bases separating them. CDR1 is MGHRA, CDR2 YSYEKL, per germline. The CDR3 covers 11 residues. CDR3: CASSQGGSEYF. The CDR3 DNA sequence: TGCGCCAGCAGTCAGGGGGGTTCGGAGTACTTC.

The CDR3 bases are TGTGCCAGCAGCCAGCGGACAGGAGCTTATAATGAAAAACTGTTTTTT. This translates into CASSQRTGAYNEKLFF. The chain combines TRBV7-2 with TRBJ1-4; 7 nucleotides line up with TRBD1. V was pared by 5 bases and J by 4 bases, with 10 bases of the junction left unmatched. The CDR3 extends over 16 amino acids. Germline V gene lookup returns CDR1 SGHTA and CDR2 FQGNSA.

CDR3 amino acids: CASSWGLPSNSYNEQFF. DNA for the CDR3: TGTGCCAGCAGCTGGGGCCTGCCCTCGAACTCCTACAATGAGCAGTTCTTC. This chain uses TRBV3-1 with TRBJ2-1; possibly TRBD1 for D (5 bases). The CDR3 consists of 17 residues. The germline V gene encodes CDR1 LGHDT and CDR2 YNNKEL (reference sequence). The ends were cut back, 5 bases at V and 0 bases at J, with 17 bases in the middle.

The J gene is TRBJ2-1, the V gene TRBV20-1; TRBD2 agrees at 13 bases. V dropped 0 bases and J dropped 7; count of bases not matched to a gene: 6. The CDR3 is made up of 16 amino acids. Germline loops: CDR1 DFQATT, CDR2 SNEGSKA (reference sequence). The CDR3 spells CSARDWTSGSKNEQFF. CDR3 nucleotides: TGCAGTGCTAGAGATTGGACTAGCGGGAGTAAAAATGAGCAGTTCTTC.

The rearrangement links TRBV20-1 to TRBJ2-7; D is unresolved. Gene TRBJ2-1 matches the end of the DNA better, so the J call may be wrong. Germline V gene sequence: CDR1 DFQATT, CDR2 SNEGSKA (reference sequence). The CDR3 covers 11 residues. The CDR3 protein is CSAKTVHEQFF. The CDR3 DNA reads TGCAGTGCTAAGACGGTGCATGAGCAGTTCTTC.

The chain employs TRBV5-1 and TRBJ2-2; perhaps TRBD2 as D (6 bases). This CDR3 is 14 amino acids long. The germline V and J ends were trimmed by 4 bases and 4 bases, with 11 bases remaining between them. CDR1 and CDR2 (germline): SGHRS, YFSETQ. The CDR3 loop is CASSPEGFTGELFF. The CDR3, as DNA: TGCGCCAGCAGCCCGGAGGGGTTCACCGGGGAGCTGTTTTTT.

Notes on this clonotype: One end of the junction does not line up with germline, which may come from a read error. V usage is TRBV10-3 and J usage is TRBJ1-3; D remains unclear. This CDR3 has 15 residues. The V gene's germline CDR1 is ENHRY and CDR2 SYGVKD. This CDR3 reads CAIRGTAFSGNTIYF. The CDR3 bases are TGTGCCATCAGGGGCACCGCTTTCTCTGGGAACACCATATATTTT.

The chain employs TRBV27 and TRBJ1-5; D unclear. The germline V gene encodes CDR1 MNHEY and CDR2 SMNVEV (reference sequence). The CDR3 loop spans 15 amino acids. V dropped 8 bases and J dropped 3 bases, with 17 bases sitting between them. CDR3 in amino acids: CASSALDGFNQPQHF. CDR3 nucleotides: TGTGCCAGCTCCGCCTTGGACGGTTTCAATCAGCCCCAGCATTTT.

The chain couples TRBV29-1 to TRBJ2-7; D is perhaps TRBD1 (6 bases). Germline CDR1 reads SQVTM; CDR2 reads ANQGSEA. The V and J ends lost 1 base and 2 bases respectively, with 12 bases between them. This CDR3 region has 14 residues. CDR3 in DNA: TGCAGCGTTGAAGTGCGGACAGATCCCTACGAGCAGTACTTC. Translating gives CSVEVRTDPYEQYF.

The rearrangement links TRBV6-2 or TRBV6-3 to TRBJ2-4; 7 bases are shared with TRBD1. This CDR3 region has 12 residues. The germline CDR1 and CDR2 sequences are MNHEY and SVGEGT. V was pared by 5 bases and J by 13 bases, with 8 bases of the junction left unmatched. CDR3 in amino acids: CASSPDDREQYF. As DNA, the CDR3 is TGTGCCAGCAGTCCGGACGACAGGGAGCAGTACTTC.

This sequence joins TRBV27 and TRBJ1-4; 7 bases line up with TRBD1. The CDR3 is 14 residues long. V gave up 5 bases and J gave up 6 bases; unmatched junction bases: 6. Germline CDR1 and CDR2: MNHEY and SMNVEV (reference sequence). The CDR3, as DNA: TGTGCCAGCAGTCACCTAGGGACAGATGAAAAACTGTTTTTT. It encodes CASSHLGTDEKLFF.

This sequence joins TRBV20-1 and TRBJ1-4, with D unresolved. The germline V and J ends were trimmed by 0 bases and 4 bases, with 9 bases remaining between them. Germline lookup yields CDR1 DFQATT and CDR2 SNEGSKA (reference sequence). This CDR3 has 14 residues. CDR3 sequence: CSARELGNNEKLFF. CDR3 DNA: TGCAGTGCTAGAGAACTAGGGAATAATGAAAAACTGTTTTTT.